The next 6 T cell receptor beta chains were all read from a single sample in a study of OX40 agonist ivuxolimab in advanced cancers. The library was made by the immunoSEQ multiplex PCR assay. In TCRdb, the immuneACCESS table is reduced to in-frame sequences with V and J assigned. These tables do not hold every clone; where another copy was compared, an unresolved V gene accounts for under half, and the others remain unexplained. A total of 60,000 to 75,000 clones appear in this sample, roughly 84% of them only once. The ten largest make up around 30% of the sample. This specimen was CD4+ or CD8+ T cells sorted from blood, taken in a trial of the OX40 agonist ivuxolimab. These TCRs come from an adult with an advanced solid tumor such as melanoma, head and neck, liver or kidney cancer.

The genes are TRBV7-2 and TRBJ2-5; D is unclear. CDR1 and CDR2 from the germline V gene are SGHTA and FQGNSA. This CDR3 spans 11 amino acids. V dropped 5 bases and J dropped 6 bases, with 7 bases sitting between them. The CDR3 region has the DNA TGTGCCAGCAGCGCCTACCAGACCCAGTACTTC. Translation gives CASSAYQTQYF.

The rearrangement joins TRBV4-2 to TRBJ1-4, with 10 bases identical to TRBD1. Germline V CDR1 and CDR2: LGHNA, YNFKEQ. V lost 1 base, J lost 0 bases, and 5 bases stayed unmatched. This CDR3 region has 18 residues. The CDR3 DNA reads as TGTGCCAGCAGCCAAGGGAGACAGGGGGCTGCAACTAATGAAAAACTGTTTTTT. Translating it yields CASSQGRQGAATNEKLFF.

This clone was found a few times. The gene calls are TRBV6-6 and TRBJ1-4; D unresolved. Between the trimmed V and J ends, which lost 0 bases and 3 bases, there was a span of 11 bases. The CDR3 has 16 residues. CDR1 and CDR2 from the germline V gene are MNHNY and SVGAGI (reference sequence). CDR3 in DNA: TGTGCCAGCAGTTACTCCTCGGGGTCACCTAATGAAAAACTGTTTTTT. Translated: CASSYSSGSPNEKLFF.

CDR3 residues: CASSPWYRGGMGNEQYF. The CDR3 DNA sequence: TGTGCCAGTAGTCCGTGGTACAGGGGCGGGATGGGTAACGAGCAGTACTTC. This chain links TRBV19 with TRBJ2-7; D perhaps matches TRBD1 (7 bases). V was clipped by 5 bases and J by 5 bases, with 25 bases between them. Germline V gene sequence: CDR1 LNHDA, CDR2 SQIVND (reference sequence). The CDR3 runs 17 residues.

Note on this clone: Germline is not matched at one junction end, which may reflect a read error. The chain employs TRBV7-2 and TRBJ2-7; 8 bases fit TRBD2. CDR3 size: 15 residues. Germline lookup yields CDR1 SGHTA and CDR2 FQGNSA. The CDR3 DNA reads as TGTGCCAGCAGCGTAGCGGGGAAGAGCTCCTACGAGCAGTACTTC. This encodes CASSVAGKSSYEQYF.

The chain couples TRBV19 to TRBJ1-5; tentatively, D is TRBD1 (6 bases). Trimming took off 5 bases at V and 1 base at J, with 15 bases between the two ends. Germline CDR1 is LNHDA and CDR2 is SQIVND (reference sequence). CDR3 length: 16 residues. This chain's CDR3 is CASSGGQILSNQPQHF. In nucleotides, the CDR3 is TGTGCCAGTAGTGGTGGACAGATCCTAAGCAATCAGCCCCAGCATTTT.